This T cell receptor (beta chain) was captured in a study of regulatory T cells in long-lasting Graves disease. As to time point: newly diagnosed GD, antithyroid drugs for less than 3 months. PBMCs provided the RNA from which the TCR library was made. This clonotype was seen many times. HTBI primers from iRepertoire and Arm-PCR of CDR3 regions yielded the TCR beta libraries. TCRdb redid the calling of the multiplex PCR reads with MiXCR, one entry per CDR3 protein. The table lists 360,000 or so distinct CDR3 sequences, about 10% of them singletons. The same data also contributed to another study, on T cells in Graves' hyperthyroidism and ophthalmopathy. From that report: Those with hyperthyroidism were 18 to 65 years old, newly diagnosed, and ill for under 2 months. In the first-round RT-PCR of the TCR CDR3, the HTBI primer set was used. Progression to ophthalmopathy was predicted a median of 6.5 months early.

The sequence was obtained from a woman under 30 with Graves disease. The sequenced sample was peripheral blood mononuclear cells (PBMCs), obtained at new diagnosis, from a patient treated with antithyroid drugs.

CDR3 sequence reads: CASSQGSSNQPQHF. CDR3 nucleotide sequence: TGTGCCAGCTCCCAGGGGTCCAGTAATCAGCCCCAGCATTTT. This rearrangement joins TRBV18 to TRBJ1-5, with a possible D match to TRBD1 (6 bases). This CDR3 has 14 amino acids. The germline V gene has CDR1 KGHSH and CDR2 LQKENI. Trimming took 6 bases from V and 4 from J, leaving 13 bases between them.